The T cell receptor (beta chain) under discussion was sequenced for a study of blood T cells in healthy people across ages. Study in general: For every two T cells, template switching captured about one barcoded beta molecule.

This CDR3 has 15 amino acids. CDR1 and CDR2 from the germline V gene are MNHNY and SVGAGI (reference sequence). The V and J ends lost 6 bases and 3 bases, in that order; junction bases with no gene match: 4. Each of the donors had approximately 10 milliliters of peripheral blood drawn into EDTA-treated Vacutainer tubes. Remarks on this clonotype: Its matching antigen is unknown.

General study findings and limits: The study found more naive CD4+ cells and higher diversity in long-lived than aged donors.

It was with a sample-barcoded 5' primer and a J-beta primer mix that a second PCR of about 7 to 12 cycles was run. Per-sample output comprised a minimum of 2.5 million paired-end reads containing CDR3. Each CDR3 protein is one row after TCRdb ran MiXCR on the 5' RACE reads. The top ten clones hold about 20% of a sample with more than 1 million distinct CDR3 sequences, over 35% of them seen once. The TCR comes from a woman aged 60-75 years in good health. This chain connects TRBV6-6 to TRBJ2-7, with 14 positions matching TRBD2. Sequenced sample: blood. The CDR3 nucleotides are TGTGCCAGCAGAGAAGGGACTAGCGGGAGCTACGAGCAGTACTTC. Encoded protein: CASREGTSGSYEQYF.